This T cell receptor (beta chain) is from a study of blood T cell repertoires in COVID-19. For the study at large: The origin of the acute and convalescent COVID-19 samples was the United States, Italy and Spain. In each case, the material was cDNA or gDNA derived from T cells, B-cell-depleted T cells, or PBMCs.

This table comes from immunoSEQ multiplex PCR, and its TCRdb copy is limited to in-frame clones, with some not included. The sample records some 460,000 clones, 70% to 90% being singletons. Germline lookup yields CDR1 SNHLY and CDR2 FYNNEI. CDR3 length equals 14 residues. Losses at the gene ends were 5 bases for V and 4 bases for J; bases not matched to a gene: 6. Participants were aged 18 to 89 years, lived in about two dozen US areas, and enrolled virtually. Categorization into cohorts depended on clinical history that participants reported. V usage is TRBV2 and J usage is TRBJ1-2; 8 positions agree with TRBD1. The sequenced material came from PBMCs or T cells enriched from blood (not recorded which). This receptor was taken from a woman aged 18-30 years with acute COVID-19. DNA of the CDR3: TGTGCCAGCAGTCCCGGACAGGGAGTCTATGGCTACACCTTC. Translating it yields CASSPGQGVYGYTF.